These 24 T cell receptor beta chains came from one sample sequenced in a study of blood T cell repertoires in COVID-19. The data were produced by immunoSEQ multiplex PCR, yet TCRdb's version contains in-frame clones alone and is incomplete. This table has approximately 140,000 clones, around three quarters appearing once. The sample consisted of peripheral blood. These receptors were collected from a man aged 80 or over with acute or convalescent COVID-19.

V usage is TRBV3-1 (or the pseudogene TRBV3-2) and J usage is TRBJ1-4, with 9 positions matching TRBD1. The CDR3 is made up of 14 amino acids. J was trimmed by 7 bases and V by 3 bases; bases with no gene match: 3. Germline lookup yields CDR1 LGHDT and CDR2 YNNKEL (reference sequence). CDR3 residues: CASSHRDRVEKLFF. DNA for the CDR3: TGTGCCAGCAGCCACCGGGACAGGGTTGAAAAACTGTTTTTT.

The rearrangement uses TRBV7-2 and TRBJ2-5; no clear D. The CDR3 extends over 16 amino acids. Germline V gives CDR1 SGHTA, CDR2 FQGNSA. V lost 2 bases, J lost 1 base, and 14 bases lay in between. The CDR3 DNA is TGTGCCAGCAGCTTATGGCTGGGTAGGAGCCAAGAGACCCAGTACTTC. This codes for CASSLWLGRSQETQYF.

In this sample, this clone turned up many times. This chain uses TRBV7-2 with TRBJ2-7; TRBD1 matches at 10 bases. V was pared by 0 bases and J by 6 bases, with 8 bases of the junction left unmatched. This CDR3 spans 16 amino acids. CDR1 is SGHTA, CDR2 FQGNSA, per germline. For the CDR3, the DNA is TGTGCCAGCAGCTTAGCCGGGACAGGGGCGACCGTCGAGCAGTACTTC. This codes for CASSLAGTGATVEQYF.

J is TRBJ1-2 and V is TRBV3-1 (or the pseudogene TRBV3-2), with unresolved D. Germline V gene data show CDR1 as LGHDT and CDR2 as YNNKEL (reference sequence). The V end lost 0 bases, the J end lost 4 bases, and 12 bases lay between the germline ends. This CDR3 comprises 15 residues. CDR3 region: CASSQEGGSGYGYTF. In DNA form, the CDR3 reads TGTGCCAGCAGCCAAGAGGGAGGGTCTGGCTATGGCTACACCTTC.

The chain has TRBV6-2 or TRBV6-3 and TRBJ1-5; the D is unclear. The V end was cut by 4 bases, the J end by 11 bases, with 15 bases between. The CDR3 spans 13 residues. Germline loops: CDR1 MNHEY, CDR2 SVGEGT. The CDR3 protein is CASSSTSPRTQHF. CDR3 coding DNA: TGTGCCAGCAGTTCGACTTCCCCGCGCACCCAGCATTTT.

As DNA, the CDR3 is TGTGCCAGCAGCCGGCCGAACACTGAAGCTTTCTTT. Protein product: CASSRPNTEAFF. The chain carries TRBV3-1 (or the pseudogene TRBV3-2) and TRBJ1-1; D is uncertain. Deletions cut 4 bases from V and 1 base from J, with 4 bases between. Germline CDR1 is LGHDT and CDR2 is YNNKEL (reference sequence). The CDR3 is made up of 12 amino acids.

The chain couples TRBV5-1 to TRBJ2-2, with 10 bases identical to TRBD2. V lost 0 bases, J lost 6 bases, and 2 bases stayed unmatched. The CDR3 covers 15 residues. The germline CDR1 and CDR2 sequences are SGHRS and YFSETQ. Here the CDR3 reads CASSLVAGGPGELFF. The CDR3 DNA reads as TGCGCCAGCAGCTTGGTAGCGGGGGGACCCGGGGAGCTGTTTTTT. Based on the CDR3 plus reference TRBV5-1 and TRBJ2-2, the full variable domain is KAGVTQTPRYLIKTRGQQVTLSCSPISGHRSVSWYQQTPGQGLQFLFEYFSETQRNKGNFPGRFSGRQFSNSRSEMNVSTLELGDSALYLCASSLVAGGPGELFFGEGSRLTVL.

The rearrangement links TRBV7-2 to TRBJ1-5; perhaps TRBD1 as D (5 bases). With 5 bases removed from V and 2 bases from J, the gap between germline ends came to 13 bases. The germline V gene has CDR1 SGHTA and CDR2 FQGNSA. The CDR3 loop spans 15 amino acids. The CDR3 sequence: CASSIRWGGNQPQHF. For the CDR3, the DNA is TGTGCCAGCAGCATCCGGTGGGGGGGCAATCAGCCCCAGCATTTT. Drawing the rest from reference TRBV7-2 and TRBJ1-5, the complete variable domain is GAGVSQSPSNKVTEKGKDVELRCDPISGHTALYWYRQSLGQGLEFLIYFQGNSAPDKSGLPSDRFSAERTGGSVSTLTIQRTQQEDSAVYLCASSIRWGGNQPQHFGDGTRLSIL.

The V gene is TRBV28, the J gene TRBJ2-2, with D maybe TRBD1 (5 bases). The CDR3 has 13 amino acids. Trimming left V 6 bases short and J 4 bases short, with 9 bases between. Germline loops: CDR1 MDHEN, CDR2 SYDVKM. For the CDR3, the DNA is TGTGCCAGCAGGCCAGGGCTCACCGGGGAGCTGTTTTTT. This gives the protein CASRPGLTGELFF.

CDR3 in amino acids: CASSFSRTGGGGEKLFF. The CDR3 DNA reads TGTGCCAGCAGTTTCTCTAGGACAGGGGGCGGCGGTGAAAAACTGTTTTTT. V usage is TRBV27 and J usage is TRBJ1-4; 11 bases agree with TRBD1. CDR3 length: 17 amino acids. Germline values: CDR1 MNHEY, CDR2 SMNVEV (reference sequence). J gave up 7 bases and V 3 bases, and 10 bases lay outside the gene matches.

The V gene is TRBV7-2, the J gene TRBJ2-3; possibly TRBD2 for D (5 bases). The V and J ends lost 1 base and 0 bases respectively, with 14 bases between them. The CDR3 loop spans 17 amino acids. Germline CDR1 SGHTA, CDR2 FQGNSA. CDR3 region: CASSLVSRGLSTDTQYF. CDR3 DNA sequence: TGTGCCAGCAGCTTAGTCAGTCGGGGTTTGAGCACAGATACGCAGTATTTT.

J is TRBJ1-6 and V is TRBV3-1 (or the pseudogene TRBV3-2); no clear D gene. Germline loops: CDR1 LGHDT, CDR2 YNNKEL (reference sequence). The CDR3 spans 15 residues. The V end lost 0 bases, the J end lost 4 bases, and 7 bases lay between the germline ends. CDR3 bases: TGTGCCAGCAGCCAAGATAACCGGTATAATTCACCCCTCCACTTT. It specifies CASSQDNRYNSPLHF.

The CDR3 region has the DNA TGTGCCAGCAGTGAGCCGACAGAAAACAATCAGCCCCAGCATTTT. Residues: CASSEPTENNQPQHF. V and J are TRBV2 and TRBJ1-5; possibly TRBD1 for D (5 bases). The CDR3 consists of 15 residues. V lost 3 bases and J 3 bases, leaving 12 bases between the germline ends. CDR1 is SNHLY and CDR2 is FYNNEI in the germline V gene.

The gene calls are TRBV29-1 and TRBJ2-1; tentatively, D is TRBD1 (6 bases). This CDR3 comprises 12 residues. Per germline, CDR1 SQVTM and CDR2 ANQGSEA. V was cut by 0 bases and J by 8 bases, with 8 bases left in between. The CDR3 here is CSVEDQGYEQFF. The CDR3, as DNA: TGCAGCGTTGAAGATCAGGGGTATGAGCAGTTCTTC.

The chain joins TRBV5-4 to TRBJ2-2; 10 nucleotides agree with TRBD2. V dropped 1 base and J dropped 6; count of bases not matched to a gene: 3. CDR3 length equals 15 residues. CDR1 and CDR2 (germline): SGHNT, YYREEE (reference sequence). The CDR3 sequence: CASSLWLAGAGELFF. CDR3 bases: TGTGCCAGCAGCTTGTGGCTAGCGGGGGCCGGGGAGCTGTTTTTT.

This chain links TRBV7-9 with TRBJ1-3; 9 bases map to TRBD1. This CDR3 comprises 14 residues. Germline V lookup: CDR1 SEHNR, CDR2 FQNEAQ (reference sequence). Losses at the gene ends were 6 bases for V and 3 bases for J; bases not matched to a gene: 3. The CDR3 reads CASSADRGGNTIYF. The DNA for the CDR3 is TGTGCCAGCAGTGCGGACAGGGGTGGAAACACCATATATTTT.

This clone was seen a few times. This chain links TRBV7-9 with TRBJ1-4; unclear D gene. V was trimmed by 5 bases and J by 0 bases, leaving 16 bases between them. Germline lookup yields CDR1 SEHNR and CDR2 FQNEAQ (reference sequence). CDR3 length: 17 residues. CDR3 coding DNA: TGTGCCAGCAGCGGCGACCCGGGAGCCGCAACTAATGAAAAACTGTTTTTT. Residues: CASSGDPGAATNEKLFF.

The chain joins TRBV6-5 to TRBJ1-5; 7 nucleotides line up with TRBD1. Germline CDR1 MNHEY, CDR2 SVGAGI. Trimming removed 5 bases from V and 3 bases from J; junction bases left unmatched: 4. The CDR3 contains 14 residues. The chain's CDR3 is CASSRTGDNQPQHF. The CDR3 nucleotides read TGTGCCAGCAGTCGGACAGGAGACAATCAGCCCCAGCATTTT.

The V call is TRBV9, the J call TRBJ2-7; tentative D call: TRBD2 (5 bases). Germline CDR1 is SGDLS and CDR2 is YYNGEE. This CDR3 is 15 amino acids long. The ends were cut back, 4 bases at V and 0 bases at J, with 14 bases in the middle. The CDR3 DNA reads TGTGCCAGCAGCCCCAGTCCGGGGAGCTCCTACGAGCAGTACTTC. It encodes CASSPSPGSSYEQYF.

The table lists this clone with a count of one. V usage is TRBV6-4 and J usage is TRBJ2-2; a possible D gene is TRBD1 (5 bases). Trimming shortened V by 6 bases and J by 5 bases, and 13 bases separated the two germline ends. The CDR3 contains 14 residues. Per the germline V gene, CDR1 is MRHNA and CDR2 is SNTAGT. Here the CDR3 reads CASSRVPGTGELFF. CDR3 sequence (DNA): TGTGCCAGCAGCAGGGTTCCAGGAACCGGGGAGCTGTTTTTT.

The V and J genes are TRBV5-1 and TRBJ2-5; 8 nucleotides match TRBD1. Trimming cost V 4 bases and J 1 base; bases outside gene matches: 3. Germline CDR1 SGHRS, CDR2 YFSETQ. The CDR3 loop spans 14 amino acids. The CDR3 DNA reads as TGCGCCAGCAGCCTGCAGGGGGCCCAAGAGACCCAGTACTTC. Its protein product is CASSLQGAQETQYF.

This chain uses TRBV11-2 with TRBJ2-7, with 8 bases aligning to TRBD1. J gave up 3 bases and V 5 bases, and 6 bases lay outside the gene matches. Germline V CDR1 and CDR2: SGHAT, FQNNGV. This CDR3 region has 14 residues. CDR3 sequence reads: CASSGTGGNYEQYF. The CDR3 nucleotides are TGTGCCAGCAGCGGGACAGGCGGGAACTACGAGCAGTACTTC.

The chain couples TRBV6-5 to TRBJ1-1; 9 bases line up with TRBD1. V was clipped by 2 bases and J by 4 bases; unmatched bases: 2. The CDR3 has 14 amino acids. Per the germline V gene, CDR1 is MNHEY and CDR2 is SVGAGI. The CDR3 coding sequence is TGTGCCAGCAGTTACACAGGGGGCTTCACTGAAGCTTTCTTT. This translates into CASSYTGGFTEAFF.

The V gene is TRBV9, the J gene TRBJ2-3; D might be TRBD2 (5 bases). The CDR3 covers 15 residues. Trimming left V 0 bases short and J 8 bases short, with 16 bases between. CDR1 and CDR2 (germline): SGDLS, YYNGEE. The CDR3 loop is CASSVVARGPGTQYF. The CDR3 nucleotides read TGTGCCAGCAGCGTAGTAGCGAGAGGCCCCGGTACGCAGTATTTT.